This T cell receptor (beta chain) emerged from a study of shared clonotypes between healthy human individuals. Study outcomes and limitations: Estimated richness values were generally larger in naive subsets than in memory subsets.

The CDR3 covers 16 residues. Trimming stripped 0 bases from V and 4 bases from J, with 16 bases between. Germline CDR1 and CDR2: SGHRS and YFSETQ. Some clones are missing from TCRdb's copy, which holds only in-frame ones; the method was immunoSEQ multiplex PCR. The profile shows some 1,900,000 clones, about 95% of them singletons. Cells designated naive CD8 were CD45RO-negative and were positively selected for CCR7, with terminally differentiated effector memory CD45RA+ cells excluded. Turning to this clone: Antigen specificity is unknown.

The sequence was obtained from a man younger than 35 in good health. The rearrangement joins TRBV5-1 to TRBJ1-1; D gene ambiguous. Source material: naive CD8+ T cells sorted from blood. The CDR3 bases are TGCGCCAGCAGCTTGGCGCAGGCTGGCGATATCACTGAAGCTTTCTTT. Translation: CASSLAQAGDITEAFF.